This T cell receptor (beta chain) was observed in a study of T cell repertoires in cytomegalovirus infection. As for the study in general: Public TCR beta signatures indicated both CMV infection and matching HLA type. Findings and caveats of the study: Individuals carrying CMV plus the relevant HLA were identified by cumulative frequency of public TCR beta families.

V gave up 3 bases and J gave up 1 base; unmatched junction bases: 5. Germline assignment: CDR1 MDHEN and CDR2 SYDVKM. The CDR3 covers 16 residues. To note about this clonotype: Antigen: not known.

Each CDR3 protein gets one entry after TCRdb re-called the reads with MiXCR. The table lists hundreds of thousands of distinct CDR3 sequences, roughly a quarter of them singletons. The sequence was obtained from a human donor in good health (CMV status not recorded). Some clones in this sample may be carry-over from other donors' samples. Specimen: CD8+ T cells from PBMCs. V is TRBV28 and J is TRBJ1-1, with 10 nucleotides matching TRBD1. CDR3 sequence: CASSLTGGPSNTEAFF. CDR3 sequence (DNA): TGTGCCAGCAGTTTGACAGGGGGCCCCTCGAACACTGAAGCTTTCTTT.